This TCR beta chain was obtained from a study of shared clonotypes between healthy human individuals. A CD45RA+ naive subset and a CD45RA-negative memory subset were split from CD4+ cells. Per the study methods: Filtering differed since immunoSEQ provided only junctions, with no quality scores. Sequencing was performed with immunoSEQ multiplex PCR; in TCRdb, only in-frame clones are kept and a portion is missing. The DNA was the basis for D and trimming; V, J and clone size are from that table. The sample holds 1 million to 1.2 million clones, about 80% seen once. Germline V gene lookup returns CDR1 LGHNA and CDR2 YNFKEQ. This CDR3 is 16 amino acids long. V lost 0 bases and J lost 0, with 9 bases in between.

The sample consisted of memory CD4+ T cells from PBMCs. Subset specified: CD45RA-negative fraction. The V and J genes are TRBV4-2 and TRBJ2-1; D might be TRBD1 (5 bases). This sequence originates from a man aged 18 to 35 in good health. Some clones in this sample may be carry-over from other donors' samples. The CDR3 here is CASSQDVRGSYNEQFF. DNA for the CDR3: TGTGCCAGCAGCCAAGATGTAAGGGGCTCCTACAATGAGCAGTTCTTC.